The following is a T cell receptor beta chain sequence with its context. The data belong to a study of blood T cell repertoires in COVID-19. Germline-derived CDR1 and CDR2 are SGHTA and FQGNSA. J gave up 4 bases and V 5 bases, and 10 bases lay outside the gene matches. The CDR3 runs to 17 residues. The table came from immunoSEQ multiplex PCR; TCRdb's copy has only in-frame clones and leaves some out. The repertoire holds some 78,000 clones, with around nine tenths as singletons. This clonotype originated in an elderly woman with active or convalescent COVID-19. Sequenced input: peripheral blood. The chain has TRBV7-2 and TRBJ2-1; 11 bases fit TRBD2. The CDR3: CASSRYPGLAAYNEQFF. The CDR3, as DNA: TGTGCCAGCAGCCGCTACCCGGGACTAGCGGCATACAATGAGCAGTTCTTC.